This T cell receptor beta chain was documented in a study of vaccination and CD4 T cells after COVID-19. This sample's treatment: approximately 10-day PBMC culture with coronavirus spike peptide pools or control peptides (ViraFEST assay). A remark on this clonotype: The antigen remains undetermined.

The study sequenced cultured CD4+ T cell DNA using the Oncomine TCR Beta short-read assay. TCRdb reanalysed the PCR reads using MiXCR and keeps one entry per CDR3 protein. Of more than 13,000 distinct CDR3 sequences in the sample, just over 20% were seen once. This sequence originates from a human donor who received a COVID-19 vaccine. The sequencing used CD4+ T cells from blood, cultured in vitro, collected before SARS-CoV-2 vaccination.

The DNA of the CDR3 is TGTGCCAGCAGTGGACAGGGGGCGAGGACAGATACGCAGTATTTT. This codes for CASSGQGARTDTQYF. This chain joins TRBV2 and TRBJ2-3; 10 nucleotides agree with TRBD1. The germline gives CDR1 SNHLY, CDR2 FYNNEI. The CDR3 has 15 residues. After removal of 4 bases from V and 3 bases from J, the junction contained 4 bases not matched to a gene.